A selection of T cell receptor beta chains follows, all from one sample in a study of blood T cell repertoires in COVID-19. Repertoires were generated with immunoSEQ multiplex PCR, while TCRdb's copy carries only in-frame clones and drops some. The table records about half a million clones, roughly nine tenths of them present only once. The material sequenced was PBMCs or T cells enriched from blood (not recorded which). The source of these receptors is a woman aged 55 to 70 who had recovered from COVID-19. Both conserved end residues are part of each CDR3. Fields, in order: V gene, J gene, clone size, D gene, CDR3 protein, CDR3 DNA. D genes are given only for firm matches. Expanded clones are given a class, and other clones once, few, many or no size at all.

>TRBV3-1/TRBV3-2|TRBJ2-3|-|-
CASSPSTGGDTQYF
TGTGCCAGCAGCCCGTCCACTGGGGGGGATACGCAGTATTTT
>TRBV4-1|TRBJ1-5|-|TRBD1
CASSQGSIGTGGQPQHF
TGCGCCAGCAGCCAAGGGAGTATCGGGACAGGGGGTCAGCCCCAGCATTTT
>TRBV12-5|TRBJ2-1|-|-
CASGLVLWGGRSNEQFF
TGTGCTAGTGGTTTGGTACTCTGGGGGGGCCGCTCCAATGAGCAGTTCTTC
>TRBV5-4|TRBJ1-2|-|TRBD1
CASSYASGTGPYGYTF
TGTGCCAGCAGCTACGCTTCAGGGACAGGGCCCTATGGCTACACCTTC
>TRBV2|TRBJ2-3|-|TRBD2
CASSERGGALTDTQYF
TGTGCCAGCAGCGAACGCGGGGGGGCCCTCACAGATACGCAGTATTTT
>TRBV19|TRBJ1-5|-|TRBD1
CASSGQGGNQPQHF
TGTGCCAGTAGTGGACAGGGTGGCAATCAGCCCCAGCATTTT
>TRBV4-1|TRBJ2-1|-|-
CASSHTAVRSSYNEQFF
TGCGCCAGCAGCCACACGGCGGTTAGGAGCTCCTACAATGAGCAGTTCTTC
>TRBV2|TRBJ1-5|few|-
CASRGREAQPQHF
TGTGCCAGCAGGGGACGGGAGGCTCAGCCCCAGCATTTT
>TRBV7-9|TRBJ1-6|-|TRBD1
CASTQGESPLHF
TGTGCCAGCACCCAGGGGGAATCACCCCTCCACTTT
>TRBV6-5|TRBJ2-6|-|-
CASIKNSGANVLTF
TGTGCCAGCATTAAAAACTCTGGGGCCAACGTCCTGACTTTC
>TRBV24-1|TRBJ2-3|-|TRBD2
CATSDPKRGGKDTQYF
TGTGCCACCAGTGATCCCAAGCGGGGGGGAAAAGATACGCAGTATTTT
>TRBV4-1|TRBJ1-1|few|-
CASSQGRTEAFF
TGCGCCAGCAGCCAGGGGAGGACTGAAGCTTTCTTT
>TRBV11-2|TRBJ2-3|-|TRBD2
CASSLGASGVTDTQYF
TGTGCCAGCAGCTTAGGGGCTAGCGGGGTAACAGATACGCAGTATTTT
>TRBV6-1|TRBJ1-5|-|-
CASSEAAGLSNQPQHF
TGTGCCAGCAGTGAAGCGGCGGGCTTGAGCAATCAGCCCCAGCATTTT
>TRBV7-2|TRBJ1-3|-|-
CASSSPPFSGNTIYF
TGTGCCAGCAGCTCCCCCCCGTTCTCTGGAAACACCATATATTTT
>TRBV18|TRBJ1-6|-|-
CASSRIGGPDNSPLHF
TGTGCCAGCTCACGAATAGGAGGGCCCGATAATTCACCCCTCCACTTT
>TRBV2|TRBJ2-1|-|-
CASGPLAGAEQFF
TGTGCCAGCGGACCTCTGGCGGGGGCAGAGCAGTTCTTC
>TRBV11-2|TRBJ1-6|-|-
CASSFTGSNSPLHF
TGTGCCAGCAGCTTCACAGGGAGTAATTCACCCCTCCACTTT
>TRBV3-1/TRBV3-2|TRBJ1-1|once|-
CASSQGAQGNTEAFF
TGTGCCAGCAGCCAAGGGGCACAGGGGAACACTGAAGCTTTCTTT
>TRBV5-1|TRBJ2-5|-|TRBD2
CASSLGLAKAPGTQYF
TGCGCCAGCAGCTTGGGACTAGCGAAGGCCCCGGGGACCCAGTACTTC
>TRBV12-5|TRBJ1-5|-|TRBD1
CASARYGQGEQPQHF
TGTGCTAGTGCCCGCTATGGGCAGGGGGAGCAGCCCCAGCATTTT
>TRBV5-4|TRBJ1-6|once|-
CASSSINSPLHF
TGTGCCAGCAGCTCTATCAATTCACCCCTCCACTTT
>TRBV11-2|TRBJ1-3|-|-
CASSSGQTSGNTIYF
TGTGCCAGCAGCTCCGGACAGACCTCTGGAAACACCATATATTTT
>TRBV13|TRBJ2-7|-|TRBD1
CASSPTPGTGNPYEQYF
TGTGCCAGCAGCCCGACCCCCGGGACAGGGAATCCCTACGAGCAGTACTTC
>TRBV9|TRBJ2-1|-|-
CASSVALGGEQFF
TGTGCCAGCAGCGTAGCTCTGGGGGGTGAGCAGTTCTTC
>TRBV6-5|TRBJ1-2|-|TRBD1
CASIYPTGPYYGYTF
TGTGCCAGCATTTACCCGACAGGGCCCTACTATGGCTACACCTTC
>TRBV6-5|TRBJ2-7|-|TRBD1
CASSYEQGVIAHEQYF
TGTGCCAGCAGTTACGAGCAGGGGGTTATAGCGCACGAGCAGTACTTC
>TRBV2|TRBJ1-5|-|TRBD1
CASSVDRVNQPQHF
TGTGCCAGCAGTGTAGACAGGGTCAATCAGCCCCAGCATTTT
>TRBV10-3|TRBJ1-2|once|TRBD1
CAISEPQDRERYGYTF
TGTGCCATCAGTGAACCTCAGGACAGGGAAAGGTATGGCTACACCTTC
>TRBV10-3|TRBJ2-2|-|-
CAISGTGTLNTGELFF
TGTGCCATCAGTGGAACCGGGACATTGAACACCGGGGAGCTGTTTTTT
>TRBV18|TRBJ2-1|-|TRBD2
CASSPPGAGVGNEQFF
TGTGCCAGCTCACCACCGGGAGCGGGGGTTGGTAATGAGCAGTTCTTC
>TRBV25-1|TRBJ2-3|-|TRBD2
CASSEGTSNTDTQYF
TGTGCCAGCAGTGAAGGGACTAGCAATACAGATACGCAGTATTTT
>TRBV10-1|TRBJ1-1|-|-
CASSEGRPNTEAFF
TGCGCCAGCAGTGAGGGGCGTCCGAACACTGAAGCTTTCTTT
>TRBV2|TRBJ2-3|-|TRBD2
CADTPGLASDTQYF
TGTGCCGACACCCCTGGACTAGCCTCAGATACGCAGTATTTT
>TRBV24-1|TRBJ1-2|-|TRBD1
CATSDFGGQGVGYGYTF
TGTGCCACCAGTGATTTCGGAGGACAGGGGGTTGGCTATGGCTACACCTTC
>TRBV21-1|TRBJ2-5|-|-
CASSISADRGIQETQYF
TGTGCCAGCAGCATCTCCGCCGATCGGGGGATCCAAGAGACCCAGTACTTC
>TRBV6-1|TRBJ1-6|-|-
CASSDREPYNSPLHF
TGTGCCAGCAGTGACAGGGAACCTTATAATTCACCCCTCCACTTT
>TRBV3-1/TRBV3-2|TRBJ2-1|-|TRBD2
CASSQRLAGINNEQFF
TGTGCCAGCAGCCAAAGGCTAGCGGGTATAAACAATGAGCAGTTCTTC
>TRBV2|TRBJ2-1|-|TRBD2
CARSQRVTSGGGYNEQFF
TGTGCCAGGAGTCAAAGGGTCACTAGCGGGGGGGGATACAATGAGCAGTTCTTC
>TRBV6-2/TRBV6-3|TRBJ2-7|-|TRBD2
CASSFGGLAGLEQYF
TGTGCCAGCAGTTTCGGGGGACTAGCGGGGCTCGAGCAGTACTTC
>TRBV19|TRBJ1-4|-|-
CASSIGGQKMDGLFF
TGTGCCAGTAGTATAGGGGGGCAGAAGATGGACGGACTGTTTTTT
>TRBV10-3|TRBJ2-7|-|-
CAISTTDSFNYEQYF
TGTGCCATCAGCACCACTGACAGTTTCAACTACGAGCAGTACTTC